This TCR beta chain was obtained from a study of CD8+ T cells in alopecia areata. Points from the study as a whole: Patients showed less clear TCR sequence sharing than mice, possibly partly because of HLA diversity.

Germline-derived CDR1 and CDR2 are GTSNPN and SVGIG (reference sequence). The CDR3 has 8 amino acids, counting both end residues. About this clone: Antigen specificity is unknown. The CDR3 does not end in the conserved phenylalanine or tryptophan, so this is likely a read error. The limits of the CDR3 on the DNA are not certain, so only TCRdb's listed CDR3 is given.

Sequencing used cDNA as its template, made by extracting RNA and reverse transcribing it. The repertoire was sequenced with immunoSEQ multiplex PCR; TCRdb's copy has only in-frame clones and lacks some. The sample carries 100,000 to 150,000 clones, around 50% recorded once. The chain couples TRBV30 to TRBJ2-7. Sequencing was done on a sample of NKG2D-low CD8+ T cells sorted from blood. The receptor comes from a human donor with alopecia areata. CDR3 in amino acids: CAWSVITL.